Listed below are T cell receptor beta chains from one sample, sequenced in a study of cytomegalovirus exposure and HLA in healthy donors. The repertoire was sequenced with immunoSEQ multiplex PCR; TCRdb's copy has only in-frame clones and lacks some. The sample includes more than 60,000 clones. Sample: PBMCs. Receptors originate from a boy younger than 18 in good health and CMV-seronegative. CDR3s include the opening cysteine and the closing phenylalanine or tryptophan. Fields, in order: CDR3 protein, CDR3 DNA, J gene, D gene, V gene. A D gene is named only where the DNA matches it firmly.

CDR3 protein: CASSLERKNTEAFF
CDR3 DNA: TGCGCCAGCAGCTTGGAGCGAAAGAACACTGAAGCTTTCTTT
J gene: TRBJ1-1
D gene: -
V gene: TRBV5-1

CDR3 protein: CAISVGGDTEAFF
CDR3 DNA: TGTGCCATCAGTGTTGGAGGGGACACTGAAGCTTTCTTT
J gene: TRBJ1-1
D gene: -
V gene: TRBV10-3

CDR3 protein: CASSEGQGIGGYTF
CDR3 DNA: TGTGCCAGCAGTGAGGGACAGGGAATCGGTGGCTACACCTTC
J gene: TRBJ1-2
D gene: TRBD1
V gene: TRBV6-4

CDR3 protein: CSVGEHGSTDTQYF
CDR3 DNA: TGCAGCGTTGGAGAGCACGGGAGCACAGATACGCAGTATTTT
J gene: TRBJ2-3
D gene: -
V gene: TRBV29-1

CDR3 protein: CASKPGAVNYGYTF
CDR3 DNA: TGTGCCAGCAAACCGGGAGCAGTTAACTATGGCTACACCTTC
J gene: TRBJ1-2
D gene: -
V gene: TRBV27

CDR3 protein: CASTEDREGAFF
CDR3 DNA: TGTGCCAGCACTGAGGACAGGGAGGGAGCTTTCTTT
J gene: TRBJ1-1
D gene: TRBD1
V gene: TRBV2

CDR3 protein: CASSLNRQGATGELFF
CDR3 DNA: TGTGCCAGCAGCTTAAACCGACAGGGGGCAACCGGGGAGCTGTTTTTT
J gene: TRBJ2-2
D gene: TRBD1
V gene: TRBV7-8

CDR3 protein: CASSPGTGGTEAFF
CDR3 DNA: TGTGCCAGCAGTCCGGGCACCGGGGGGACTGAAGCTTTCTTT
J gene: TRBJ1-1
D gene: -
V gene: TRBV6-6

CDR3 protein: CASSWAGVVYEQYF
CDR3 DNA: TGTGCCAGCAGCTGGGCGGGAGTCGTCTACGAGCAGTACTTC
J gene: TRBJ2-7
D gene: TRBD2
V gene: TRBV7-2

CDR3 protein: CAWSVPPQEQYF
CDR3 DNA: TGTGCCTGGAGTGTACCCCCACAGGAGCAGTACTTC
J gene: TRBJ2-7
D gene: -
V gene: TRBV30

CDR3 protein: CASSRTGELTDTQYF
CDR3 DNA: TGTGCCAGCTCCAGGACAGGGGAACTCACAGATACGCAGTATTTT
J gene: TRBJ2-3
D gene: TRBD1
V gene: TRBV6-5

CDR3 protein: CASSPRQGAGEQYF
CDR3 DNA: TGTGCCAGCTCACCACGACAGGGGGCTGGAGAGCAGTACTTC
J gene: TRBJ2-7
D gene: TRBD1
V gene: TRBV18

CDR3 protein: CASRPLGNYGYTF
CDR3 DNA: TGTGCCAGCAGACCCTTGGGCAACTATGGCTACACCTTC
J gene: TRBJ1-2
D gene: -
V gene: TRBV2

CDR3 protein: CASSEYAGARTNYGYTF
CDR3 DNA: TGTGCCAGCAGTGAATATGCAGGGGCGAGGACTAACTATGGCTACACCTTC
J gene: TRBJ1-2
D gene: -
V gene: TRBV25-1

CDR3 protein: CASSDSSLLGMVTLSSYNEQFF
CDR3 DNA: TGTGCCAGCAGTGACTCGAGTCTTCTGGGCATGGTCACCCTTAGCTCCTACAATGAGCAGTTCTTC
J gene: TRBJ2-1
D gene: -
V gene: TRBV6-4

CDR3 protein: CASSPGTSGSGELFF
CDR3 DNA: TGCGCCAGCAGCCCCGGGACTAGCGGCTCCGGGGAGCTGTTTTTT
J gene: TRBJ2-2
D gene: TRBD2
V gene: TRBV4-3

CDR3 protein: CASRLGLAHYNEQFF
CDR3 DNA: TGTGCCAGCAGACTGGGACTAGCACACTACAATGAGCAGTTCTTC
J gene: TRBJ2-1
D gene: TRBD2
V gene: TRBV6-5

CDR3 protein: CASSFREGEQYF
CDR3 DNA: TGTGCCAGCAGCTTCAGGGAGGGCGAGCAGTACTTC
J gene: TRBJ2-7
D gene: TRBD2
V gene: TRBV5-4

CDR3 protein: CASSSGLGGTDTQYF
CDR3 DNA: TGTGCCAGCAGCTCGGGACTAGGGGGCACAGATACGCAGTATTTT
J gene: TRBJ2-3
D gene: TRBD2
V gene: TRBV5-4

CDR3 protein: CASSSGIYNEQFF
CDR3 DNA: TGTGCCAGCAGTTCCGGGATCTACAATGAGCAGTTCTTC
J gene: TRBJ2-1
D gene: -
V gene: TRBV27

CDR3 protein: CASSAGPGQGVGEQYF
CDR3 DNA: TGCGCCAGCAGCGCTGGACCGGGACAGGGGGTAGGCGAGCAGTACTTC
J gene: TRBJ2-7
D gene: TRBD1
V gene: TRBV5-1

CDR3 protein: CASSSDRGGSNTEAFF
CDR3 DNA: TGTGCCAGCAGCTCAGACAGGGGAGGTTCAAACACTGAAGCTTTCTTT
J gene: TRBJ1-1
D gene: TRBD1
V gene: TRBV7-9

CDR3 protein: CATSRDSGNEQFF
CDR3 DNA: TGTGCCACCAGCAGAGATTCAGGCAATGAGCAGTTCTTC
J gene: TRBJ2-1
D gene: -
V gene: TRBV15

CDR3 protein: CASSLGLAGAITNNEQFF
CDR3 DNA: TGCGCCAGCAGCTTGGGACTAGCGGGAGCTATAACGAACAATGAGCAGTTCTTC
J gene: TRBJ2-1
D gene: TRBD2
V gene: TRBV5-1

CDR3 protein: CASSQTPGGVTGELFF
CDR3 DNA: TGTGCCAGCAGCCAAACACCCGGGGGGGTTACCGGGGAGCTGTTTTTT
J gene: TRBJ2-2
D gene: TRBD2
V gene: TRBV4-2

CDR3 protein: CASMGGGYNEQFF
CDR3 DNA: TGTGCCAGCATGGGGGGAGGTTACAATGAGCAGTTCTTC
J gene: TRBJ2-1
D gene: -
V gene: TRBV6-6

CDR3 protein: CASSVAERARSYEQYF
CDR3 DNA: TGTGCCAGCAGCGTAGCGGAGCGGGCAAGATCCTACGAGCAGTACTTC
J gene: TRBJ2-7
D gene: -
V gene: TRBV9

CDR3 protein: CASTMGGGAFF
CDR3 DNA: TGTGCCAGTACCATGGGGGGAGGAGCTTTCTTT
J gene: TRBJ1-1
D gene: -
V gene: TRBV19

CDR3 protein: CASSSTAGGQETQYF
CDR3 DNA: TGCGCCAGCAGCTCGACAGCGGGGGGGCAAGAGACCCAGTACTTC
J gene: TRBJ2-5
D gene: TRBD2
V gene: TRBV5-1

CDR3 protein: CASSVVTGGFYEQYF
CDR3 DNA: TGTGCCAGCAGCGTAGTAACAGGGGGCTTTTACGAGCAGTACTTC
J gene: TRBJ2-7
D gene: TRBD1
V gene: TRBV9

CDR3 protein: CASSLQTGGRTGYTF
CDR3 DNA: TGTGCCAGCAGTTTACAAACAGGGGGTAGGACTGGCTACACCTTC
J gene: TRBJ1-2
D gene: TRBD1
V gene: TRBV27

CDR3 protein: CASSQDVTGANYGYTF
CDR3 DNA: TGTGCCAGCAGCCAAGATGTAACAGGGGCTAACTATGGCTACACCTTC
J gene: TRBJ1-2
D gene: TRBD1
V gene: TRBV4-2

CDR3 protein: CASRSGQGVYSPLHF
CDR3 DNA: TGCGCCAGCCGCTCCGGCCAGGGGGTGTATTCACCCCTCCACTTT
J gene: TRBJ1-6
D gene: TRBD1
V gene: TRBV5-1

CDR3 protein: CASRIFGRTDTQYF
CDR3 DNA: TGCGCCAGCAGAATTTTCGGGAGGACAGATACGCAGTATTTT
J gene: TRBJ2-3
D gene: TRBD2
V gene: TRBV5-1

CDR3 protein: CASSPDNNYGYTF
CDR3 DNA: TGTGCCAGCTCACCTGACAATAACTATGGCTACACCTTC
J gene: TRBJ1-2
D gene: -
V gene: TRBV18

CDR3 protein: CASSPTGATNEKLFF
CDR3 DNA: TGCGCCAGCAGCCCGACAGGGGCAACTAATGAAAAACTGTTTTTT
J gene: TRBJ1-4
D gene: TRBD1
V gene: TRBV5-1

CDR3 protein: CASSPPQGYYEQYF
CDR3 DNA: TGTGCCAGCTCACCTCCACAGGGCTACTACGAGCAGTACTTC
J gene: TRBJ2-7
D gene: -
V gene: TRBV18

CDR3 protein: CASSLQGQGPPLEQYF
CDR3 DNA: TGTGCCAGCAGTTTACAAGGACAGGGGCCCCCCCTCGAGCAGTACTTC
J gene: TRBJ2-7
D gene: TRBD1
V gene: TRBV27

CDR3 protein: CASSPTTTPYNEQFF
CDR3 DNA: TGTGCCAGCAGCCCGACCACTACCCCCTACAATGAGCAGTTCTTC
J gene: TRBJ2-1
D gene: -
V gene: TRBV7-6

CDR3 protein: CASSAGTSKASYEQYF
CDR3 DNA: TGTGCCAGCAGTGCCGGGACTAGCAAGGCTTCCTACGAGCAGTACTTC
J gene: TRBJ2-7
D gene: TRBD2
V gene: TRBV27

CDR3 protein: CASSVKPEGGYTF
CDR3 DNA: TGTGCCAGCAGTGTAAAGCCGGAGGGGGGCTACACCTTC
J gene: TRBJ1-2
D gene: -
V gene: TRBV2

CDR3 protein: CASSLADRQNNEQFF
CDR3 DNA: TGCGCCAGCAGCTTGGCGGACAGGCAAAACAATGAGCAGTTCTTC
J gene: TRBJ2-1
D gene: TRBD1
V gene: TRBV5-1

CDR3 protein: CASLASSQETQYF
CDR3 DNA: TGTGCCAGCCTAGCGAGTAGTCAAGAGACCCAGTACTTC
J gene: TRBJ2-5
D gene: -
V gene: TRBV28

CDR3 protein: CASSQEARGSYEQYF
CDR3 DNA: TGCGCCAGCAGCCAAGAAGCCAGGGGGTCGTACGAGCAGTACTTC
J gene: TRBJ2-7
D gene: TRBD1
V gene: TRBV4-1

CDR3 protein: CASSRLNRGAFF
CDR3 DNA: TGTGCCAGCAGCCGACTGAACCGGGGAGCTTTCTTT
J gene: TRBJ1-1
D gene: -
V gene: TRBV25-1

CDR3 protein: CASSLEVQGAGELFF
CDR3 DNA: TGCGCCAGCAGCTTGGAGGTCCAGGGGGCCGGGGAGCTGTTTTTT
J gene: TRBJ2-2
D gene: TRBD1
V gene: TRBV5-1

CDR3 protein: CALSHPQTGSYGYTF
CDR3 DNA: TGTGCCCTCTCCCACCCCCAGACAGGGAGCTATGGCTACACCTTC
J gene: TRBJ1-2
D gene: TRBD1
V gene: TRBV6-1

CDR3 protein: CASSWDRGFTEAFF
CDR3 DNA: TGTGCCAGCAGCTGGGACAGGGGATTCACTGAAGCTTTCTTT
J gene: TRBJ1-1
D gene: TRBD1
V gene: TRBV5-4

CDR3 protein: CASNSVNTEAFF
CDR3 DNA: TGTGCCAGCAATTCAGTGAACACTGAAGCTTTCTTT
J gene: TRBJ1-1
D gene: -
V gene: TRBV5-6

CDR3 protein: CASSTGQNTEAFF
CDR3 DNA: TGTGCCAGCAGTACTGGACAGAACACTGAAGCTTTCTTT
J gene: TRBJ1-1
D gene: -
V gene: TRBV2

CDR3 protein: CASSPREQNTEAFF
CDR3 DNA: TGTGCCAGCTCACCGAGGGAGCAGAACACTGAAGCTTTCTTT
J gene: TRBJ1-1
D gene: -
V gene: TRBV18

CDR3 protein: CASSPLERAYTDTQYF
CDR3 DNA: TGTGCCAGCTCACCACTCGAGCGGGCCTACACAGATACGCAGTATTTT
J gene: TRBJ2-3
D gene: -
V gene: TRBV18

CDR3 protein: CASQRGNTEAFF
CDR3 DNA: TGTGCCTCCCAAAGAGGGAACACTGAAGCTTTCTTT
J gene: TRBJ1-1
D gene: -
V gene: TRBV10-3